These 17 T cell receptor beta chains came from one sample sequenced in a study of CXCR3-negative and CXCR3-positive naive CD8 T cells. Regarding the study as a whole: When CXCR3-positive naive cells were set against CXCR3-negative naive cells, the former had more hydrophobic TRB CDR3s.

UMI-labeled 5' RACE yielded the TRB cDNA libraries. For each CDR3 protein, TCRdb gives one entry from its re-call of the 5' RACE reads, without DNA. The repertoire table contains 100,000 or so distinct CDR3 sequences. These receptors are not linked to any known antigen. Input material: naive CXCR3+ CD8+ T cells from blood. As to subset: CD45RO-CCR7+CD27+CD95- naive CD8+ T cells expressing CXCR3 (TNR3+). The receptor set was obtained from a human donor in good health. Some clones in this sample may be carry-over from other donors' samples.

V and J are TRBV3-1 and TRBJ2-2; TCRdb reports TRBD1, a call that lacks DNA to check it against. The CDR3 covers 16 residues. In germline, CDR1 is LGHDT, CDR2 YNNKEL (reference sequence). Here the CDR3 reads CASSQILDRGTGELFF.

CDR3 in amino acids: CASSFRTEKLFF. The J gene is TRBJ1-4, the V gene TRBV4-1. This CDR3 has 12 amino acids. Germline V gives CDR1 MGHRA, CDR2 YSYEKL.

This chain connects TRBV7-9 to TRBJ1-1; the D call from TCRdb, TRBD1, cannot be confirmed without DNA. The CDR3 has 13 residues. Looked up from germline, CDR1 is SEHNR and CDR2 is FQNEAQ (reference sequence). The chain's CDR3 is CASSLDRDRGAFF.

The gene calls are TRBV2 and TRBJ1-2; TCRdb's D gene call, TRBD1, goes unchecked for lack of DNA. The germline CDR1 and CDR2 sequences are SNHLY and FYNNEI. This CDR3 is 12 amino acids long. The CDR3 region is CASMGQGYGYTF.

The chain uses TRBV28 and TRBJ2-1; TCRdb calls TRBD2, which cannot be checked without DNA. CDR3 size: 13 residues. CDR1 is MDHEN and CDR2 is SYDVKM in the germline V gene. CDR3 region: CASSLLSSAEQFF.

The V and J genes are TRBV20-1 and TRBJ2-2. Germline V gene sequence: CDR1 DFQATT, CDR2 SNEGSKA (reference sequence). The CDR3 sequence is 15 residues long. The CDR3 sequence is CSARDSYIHTGELFF.

The chain links TRBV28 to TRBJ2-3; TCRdb gives TRBD2 as the D gene, but with no DNA this cannot be confirmed. CDR3 size: 14 residues. Germline CDR1 is MDHEN and CDR2 is SYDVKM. CDR3 in amino acids: CASSFPPVSRTQYF.

The rearrangement joins TRBV20-1 to TRBJ2-2; no DNA is available, so the TRBD1 call from TCRdb remains unchecked. Germline lookup yields CDR1 DFQATT and CDR2 SNEGSKA (reference sequence). This CDR3 comprises 15 residues. The CDR3 region is CSARDWDSNTGELFF.

V usage is TRBV27 and J usage is TRBJ2-1; the TCRdb call, TRBD1, lacks DNA for checking. Germline V gene data show CDR1 as MNHEY and CDR2 as SMNVEV (reference sequence). This CDR3 is built from 14 residues. The chain's CDR3 is CASSLGQGVNEQFF.

The chain joins TRBV7-9 to TRBJ1-2. CDR1 is SEHNR, CDR2 FQNEAQ, per germline (reference sequence). The CDR3 runs to 16 residues. CDR3 loop: CASSPTNRDGLDGYTF.

The rearrangement joins TRBV28 to TRBJ2-7; TCRdb returns TRBD2, unconfirmable since there is no DNA. Germline V gene data show CDR1 as MDHEN and CDR2 as SYDVKM. This CDR3 spans 14 amino acids. The CDR3 is CASGVGGTNYEQYF.

The V call is TRBV28, the J call TRBJ2-1; TCRdb's D gene call, TRBD2, goes unchecked for lack of DNA. This CDR3 is built from 16 residues. CDR1 and CDR2 from the germline V gene are MDHEN and SYDVKM. The CDR3 protein is CASSSFGAGGYNEQFF.

The J gene is TRBJ1-1, the V gene TRBV5-8. This CDR3 spans 11 amino acids. From germline, CDR1 is SGHTS and CDR2 YDEGEE. Here the CDR3 reads CASSFYDEAFF.

This chain connects TRBV4-3 to TRBJ1-1. The CDR3 contains 15 residues. Germline V lookup: CDR1 LGHNA, CDR2 YSLEER. CDR3 in amino acids: CASSQWRVVSTEAFF.

The CDR3 here is CASSLTSTYEQYF. This chain links TRBV7-6 with TRBJ2-7. CDR1 is SGHVS, CDR2 FNYEAQ, per germline. CDR3 size: 13 residues.

The chain couples TRBV14 to TRBJ1-2; TCRdb's assignment of TRBD1 cannot be checked, as there is no DNA. In germline, CDR1 is SGHDN, CDR2 FVKESK. The CDR3 covers 13 residues. CDR3 protein: CASSLPPGKGYTF.

J is TRBJ2-1 and V is TRBV27; TCRdb names TRBD2, which stays unverified in the absence of DNA. The length of the CDR3 is 14 residues. In germline, CDR1 is MNHEY, CDR2 SMNVEV (reference sequence). CDR3 protein: CASSLGLEGGEQFF.